The clone carrying this T cell receptor beta chain was detected only once. The protocol was immunoSEQ multiplex PCR, while the TCRdb copy is restricted to in-frame clones and leaves out a portion. Of approximately 390,000 clones in the sample, around 87% were seen once. The sample comes from a study of blood T cell repertoires in COVID-19. Whole-study context: From the United States, Italy and Spain came samples of acute and convalescent COVID-19.

Germline CDR1 is KGHSH and CDR2 is LQKENI. Trimming took 3 bases from V and 5 from J; bases not matched to a gene: 10. The CDR3 runs 15 residues. The chain combines TRBV18 with TRBJ2-7; 7 bases map to TRBD1. Material: peripheral blood. The origin of this receptor is a young man with active or convalescent COVID-19. The chain's CDR3 is CASSPVTGSINEQYF. CDR3 sequence (DNA): TGTGCCAGCTCACCCGTGACAGGGTCTATCAACGAGCAGTACTTC.